This T cell receptor beta chain was sequenced in a study of T cell clonality in common variable immunodeficiency (dated by TCRdb to between 2014 and 2017). In this sample, this clone turned up many times. Its antigen is currently not known. The CDR3 extends 3 residues past the end of the read, so its final part is completed from the germline J gene. The CDR3 sequence holds 15 residues, the cysteine and phenylalanine included. Part of the CDR3 DNA is given, 36 bases translated from base 1. V is clipped by 0 bases and J by 7 bases, and the sequence between their germline boundaries is 15 bases long. CDR1 and CDR2 are drawn from the germline V gene: SGHNT, YENEEA. CVID samples and control samples contributed equivalent amounts of genomic DNA as sequencing input. For every sample, a 60 bp segment covering the rearranged TCRbeta CDR3 region was amplified and then sequenced. The immunoSEQ assay, a bias-corrected multiplex PCR combined with high-throughput sequencing, was used for TCRbeta amplification. Per the authors' processing: Every unique nucleotide sequence was considered a clone and was annotated with V, D and J genes, copy number and frequency. Sequences were labeled productive if in frame, and non-productive if out of frame or containing stop codons. Clonality was calculated from Shannon's entropy as previously described. Mean CDR3 Kyte-Doolittle hydropathy was derived from the predicted amino acid sequences of productive clones. Using the R hclust function, scaled V gene usage was clustered hierarchically with Manhattan distance and complete linkage. Sharing of clones by CDR3 amino acid sequence was evaluated through resampling of 12 repertoires per group over 100 rounds. The repertoires were searched for about 70 published EBV-specific TCRbeta sequences and some 250 published CMV-specific TCRbeta sequences. After two CVID samples that produced fewer than 10,000 sequences were dropped from the analysis, a few dozen CVID repertoires remained. TCRdb took this table from immuneACCESS and kept in-frame rearrangements with V and J called. Such tables lack part of the clones; where checked against another copy, unresolved V genes explain under half of the gap, and the rest is unexplained. Clone size and V and J calls were adopted from that table, with D and trimming inferred from the DNA. For this sample the table reports approximately 29,000 clones, with no clone seen just once. The leading ten clones occupy approximately 3.1% of the sample.

Study-wide findings and limitations: TCRbeta clonality was higher in CVID subjects than in healthy controls (t-test p = 0.018), and the increase was most characteristic of about a third of subjects. Despite equal DNA input, controls averaged about 81,820 unique sequences per sample versus around 32,000 in CVID samples. Healthy controls shared more TCRbeta clones with each other than CVID subjects shared among themselves (p < 0.0001). CVID TCRbeta sequences reportedly showed fewer deletions and N-nucleotide insertions and lacked highly modified clones with 13 or more V deletions. According to the authors, finding the cause of the higher clonality in CVID would require sequencing the repertoires of T cell subpopulations. Patient heterogeneity within the CVID cohort put limits on correlating repertoire features with clinical complications.

CVID was diagnosed by standard criteria: serum IgG, IgA and/or IgM reduced below normal range, plus specific antibody deficiency. There were some 42 subjects in the CVID group (about 29 male and roughly 15 female), ranging in age from about 8 to 64 years, with a mean age of around 39. Predominantly Caucasian heritage was noted among both the CVID patients and the healthy controls. At the time of study participation, every CVID subject had been on replacement immunoglobulin therapy for one year or longer. No CVID subject was ill or taking immunomodulatory or immunosuppressive medication when blood was collected. Heparinized peripheral whole blood samples of 5 to 8 ml were collected from each donor. Genomic DNA from adults with common variable immune deficiency (CVID) and from healthy adult controls was used to sequence TCRbeta CDR3 repertoires. Diluted blood was density-centrifuged over Hypaque 1077 or Ficoll-Paque to isolate peripheral blood mononuclear cells. Unsorted mononuclear cells served as the source of genomic DNA, which was extracted either by Qiagen column purification or by a centrifugation-based method.

Sequenced input: peripheral blood mononuclear cells. This clonotype was sampled from a human donor with common variable immunodeficiency. Recombination joined TRBV11-3 with TRBJ1-1; D gene: possibly TRBD1, on 5 matching bases. The sequenced part of the CDR3 DNA is TGTGCCAGCAGCTTAGATGGGGGGACCCTCGGTGAA. This encodes CASSLDGGTLGE. The full-length CDR3 reads as CASSLDGGTLGEAFF.